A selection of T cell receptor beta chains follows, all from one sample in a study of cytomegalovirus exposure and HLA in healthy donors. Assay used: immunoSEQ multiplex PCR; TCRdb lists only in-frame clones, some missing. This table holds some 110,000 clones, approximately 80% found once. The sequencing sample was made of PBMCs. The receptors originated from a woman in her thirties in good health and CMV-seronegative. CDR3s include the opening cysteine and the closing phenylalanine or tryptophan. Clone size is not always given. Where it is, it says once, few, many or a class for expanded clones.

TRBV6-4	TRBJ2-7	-	CASSDSGTSGLYEQYF
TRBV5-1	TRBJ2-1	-	CASSFDPPGTSGIGQFF
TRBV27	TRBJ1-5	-	CASRPGTMNQPQHF
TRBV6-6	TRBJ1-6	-	CASSLMGGIRSPLHF
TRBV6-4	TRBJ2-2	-	CASSASRGGELFF
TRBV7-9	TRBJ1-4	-	CASSFGTGDEKLFF
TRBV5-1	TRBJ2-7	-	CASSLDSAYEQYF
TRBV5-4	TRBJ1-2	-	CASTKDRGNYGYTF
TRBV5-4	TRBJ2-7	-	CASSSRQGWAYEQYF
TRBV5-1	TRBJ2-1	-	CASSLSWTSGYNEQFF
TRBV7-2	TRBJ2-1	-	CASSLIKGLASHNEQFF
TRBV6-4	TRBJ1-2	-	CASSVTGSYGYTF
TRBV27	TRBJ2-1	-	CASRLAGVKNEQFF
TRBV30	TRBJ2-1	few	CAWSLTSGDEQFF
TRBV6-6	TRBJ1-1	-	CASTNRADRGAFF
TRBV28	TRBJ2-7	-	CASSLFFSYEQYF
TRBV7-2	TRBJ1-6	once	CASSTGQVYNSPLHF
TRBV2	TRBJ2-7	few	CASSPSPYEQYF
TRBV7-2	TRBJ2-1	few	CASSFRRLAGGRVNEQFF
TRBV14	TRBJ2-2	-	CASSQDLRLGELFF
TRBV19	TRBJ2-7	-	CASSSKAWGLYEQYF
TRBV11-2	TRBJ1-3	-	CASSPMRSSGNTIYF
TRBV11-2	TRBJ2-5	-	CASRRGQRQETQYF
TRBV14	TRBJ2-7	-	CASSQVPGGGTYEQYF
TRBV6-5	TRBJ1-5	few	CASSSLHRQPQHF
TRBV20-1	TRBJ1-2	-	CSASDNYGYTF
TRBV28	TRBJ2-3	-	CASSATGGGDTQYF
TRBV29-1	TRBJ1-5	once	CSVGADGRPQHF
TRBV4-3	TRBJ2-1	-	CASSQSGASGSDEQFF
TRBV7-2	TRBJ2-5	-	CASSSRRGGGETQYF
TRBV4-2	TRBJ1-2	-	CASSPQLTDRGIPYGYTF